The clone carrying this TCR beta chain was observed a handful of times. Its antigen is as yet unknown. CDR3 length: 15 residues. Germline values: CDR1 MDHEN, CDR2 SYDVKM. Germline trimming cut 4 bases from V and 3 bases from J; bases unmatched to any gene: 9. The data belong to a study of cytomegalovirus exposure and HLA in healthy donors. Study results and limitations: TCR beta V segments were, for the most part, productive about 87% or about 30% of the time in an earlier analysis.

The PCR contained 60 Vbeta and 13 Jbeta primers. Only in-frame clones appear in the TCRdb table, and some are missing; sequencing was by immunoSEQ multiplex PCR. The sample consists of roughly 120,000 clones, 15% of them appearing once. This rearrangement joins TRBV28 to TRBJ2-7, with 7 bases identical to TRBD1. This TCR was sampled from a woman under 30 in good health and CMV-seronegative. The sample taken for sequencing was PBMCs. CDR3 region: CASSSGQVVGYEQYF. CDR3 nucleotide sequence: TGTGCCAGCAGTTCCGGACAGGTCGTGGGCTACGAGCAGTACTTC.